This TCR beta chain was obtained from a study of blood T cell repertoires in COVID-19. Study information: Sample material is recorded as cDNA or gDNA derived from T cells, B-cell-depleted T cells, or PBMCs.

Germline CDR1 is SGHTA and CDR2 is FQGTGA. V was clipped by 5 bases and J by 1 base; unmatched bases: 10. The CDR3 runs to 17 residues. Produced via immunoSEQ multiplex PCR; TCRdb's table is partial and in-frame only. The sample holds 100,000 to 150,000 clones; roughly 80% are singletons and the top ten take roughly 6%. The specimen sequenced was peripheral blood. This chain joins TRBV7-3 and TRBJ1-1; 10 bases align to TRBD1. This TCR was recovered from a man aged 65 to 79 with acute or convalescent COVID-19. The CDR3 DNA reads as TGTGCCAGCAGCAAAGGGGGGACAGGGGCCCAGAACACTGAAGCTTTCTTT. Residues: CASSKGGTGAQNTEAFF.